These 18 T cell receptor beta chains were all obtained from the same sample, sequenced in a study of blood T cells in healthy people across ages (dated by TCRdb to between 2015 and 2017). To prepare the library, 5' RACE was applied. Sequencing took place on an Illumina HiSeq 2500. A second roughly 7 to 12 cycle PCR used a sample-barcoded 5' primer and a J-beta primer mix. In-frame beta chains were kept once TCRdb had trimmed the public reads at Q25 with fastp and called clones with MiXCR. Each entry is one CDR3 protein sequence, shown with its most common DNA and genes. Within this sample are more than 1.4 million distinct CDR3 sequences, with around 39% of them counted one time only. Roughly 8.2% of the sample goes to the ten largest clones. The specimen sequenced was blood. These receptors were taken from a woman between 18 and 29 years old in good health.

Details on this clonotype: The germline gene is not matched at one end of the junction; a read error may be the cause. The rearrangement joins TRBV7-9 to TRBJ2-1; no clear D. Germline-derived CDR1 and CDR2 are SEHNR and FQNEAQ (reference sequence). The CDR3 has 15 amino acids. The CDR3 DNA reads as TGTGCCAGCAGCCCCCCGCTGATCTCCTACAATGAGCACTTCTTC. Translated, it gives CASSPPLISYNEHFF.

This chain joins TRBV2 and TRBJ1-2, with D possibly matching TRBD1 (5 bases). Germline-derived CDR1 and CDR2 are SNHLY and FYNNEI. CDR3 length: 13 amino acids. V was pared by 8 bases and J by 2 bases, with 12 bases between. CDR3 sequence (DNA): TGTGCCAGCGAGGGGACGCAAAACTATGGCTACACCTTC. It is translated as CASEGTQNYGYTF.

This chain uses TRBV6-5 with TRBJ2-7, with D possibly called TRBD1 or TRBD2 (5 bases each). The ends were cut back, 10 bases at V and 0 bases at J, with 19 bases in the middle. Germline CDR1 and CDR2: MNHEY and SVGAGI. CDR3 length equals 15 residues. The CDR3 loop reads CANTRRDASSYEQYF. The CDR3 coding sequence is TGTGCCAACACCCGCCGGGACGCGAGCTCCTACGAGCAGTACTTC.

This clonotype was detected a few times. The V and J genes are TRBV5-7 and TRBJ2-1; D might be TRBD2 (5 bases). TRBV5-7 is labeled an ORF, and its function is uncertain. The CDR3 sequence is 15 residues long. V was cut by 1 base and J by 2 bases, with 10 bases left in between. The CDR3 sequence: CASSLYREPYNEQFF. For the CDR3, the DNA is TGTGCCAGCAGCTTGTATCGGGAACCCTACAATGAGCAGTTCTTC.

The chain carries TRBV6-2 or TRBV6-3 and TRBJ1-5; D is undetermined. CDR1 and CDR2 from the germline V gene are MNHEY and SVGEGT. This CDR3 is built from 14 residues. Trimming took off 6 bases at V and 6 bases at J, with 15 bases between the two ends. CDR3 bases: TGTGCCAGCAGACTGCACAACCCGGGTCAGCCCCAGCATTTT. It specifies CASRLHNPGQPQHF.

The chain combines TRBV20-1 with TRBJ2-2; perhaps TRBD2 as D (5 bases). This CDR3 region has 13 residues. CDR1 DFQATT and CDR2 SNEGSKA come from the germline V gene (reference sequence). V was cut by 3 bases and J by 5 bases, with 10 bases left in between. The CDR3 bases are TGCAGTGCTAGGGGCGGGTCTACCGGGGAGCTGTTTTTT. Translating gives CSARGGSTGELFF.

This clonotype was counted only a few times. The chain is built from TRBV7-8 and TRBJ2-1; weak D call: TRBD2 (6 bases). Germline values: CDR1 SGHVS, CDR2 FQNEAQ. V was trimmed by 7 bases and J by 7 bases, leaving 11 bases between them. This CDR3 has 12 amino acids. The CDR3 loop reads CASIHRGNEQFF. The CDR3 region has the DNA TGTGCCAGCATCCACCGGGGGAATGAGCAGTTCTTC.

The chain employs TRBV9 and TRBJ1-1; no clear D. The CDR3 covers 15 residues. Germline-derived CDR1 and CDR2 are SGDLS and YYNGEE. Trimming pared 4 bases from V and 1 base from J, leaving 14 bases between. The CDR3: CASSPTGSTNTEAFF. In nucleotides, the CDR3 is TGTGCCAGCAGCCCAACGGGGAGTACGAACACTGAAGCTTTCTTT.

This chain links TRBV20-1 with TRBJ2-5; 7 bases are shared with TRBD1. The CDR3 is made up of 12 amino acids. V shed 7 bases, J shed 11 bases, and the junction held 13 bases outside the gene matches. The germline gives CDR1 DFQATT, CDR2 SNEGSKA (reference sequence). CDR3 residues: CSVRQGSYKQYF. CDR3 in DNA: TGCAGTGTCCGACAGGGTTCCTACAAGCAGTACTTC.

V and J are TRBV18 and TRBJ1-1; D gene unclear. CDR1 KGHSH and CDR2 LQKENI come from the germline V gene. The ends were cut back, 5 bases at V and 8 bases at J, with 12 bases in the middle. The CDR3 totals 12 residues. The CDR3 DNA reads as TGTGCCAGCTCATCCTCCGGGAGAGAAGCTTTCTTT. Amino acid sequence: CASSSSGREAFF.

This clonotype was seen more than once but under ten times. The V gene is TRBV27, the J gene TRBJ2-7, with 7 bases aligning to TRBD2. This CDR3 has 15 residues. Germline V gene data show CDR1 as MNHEY and CDR2 as SMNVEV (reference sequence). With 2 bases clipped from V and 0 bases from J, the junction kept 4 bases outside the gene matches. The CDR3 region is CASSLVSGPSYEQYF. The CDR3 DNA follows: TGTGCCAGCAGTTTAGTTAGCGGGCCCTCCTACGAGCAGTACTTC.

The J gene is TRBJ2-1, the V gene TRBV6-5; TRBD2 aligns across 9 bases. The CDR3 contains 14 residues. V dropped 3 bases and J dropped 9; count of bases not matched to a gene: 6. Germline values: CDR1 MNHEY, CDR2 SVGAGI. CDR3 nucleotide sequence: TGTGCCAGCAGTTATAGCGGGAGATGGACTGAGCAGTTCTTC. Its protein product is CASSYSGRWTEQFF.

This chain connects TRBV29-1 to TRBJ2-1; D is possibly TRBD1 (6 bases). Trimming pared 6 bases from V and 8 bases from J, leaving 17 bases between. This CDR3 is 13 amino acids long. Germline lookup yields CDR1 SQVTM and CDR2 ANQGSEA. The CDR3: CSVRTRGAYEQFF. The DNA of the CDR3 is TGCAGCGTGCGGACCAGGGGAGCATATGAGCAGTTCTTC.

The rearrangement joins TRBV2 to TRBJ2-5; 7 bases are a match to TRBD1. This CDR3 has 13 amino acids. Germline V CDR1 and CDR2: SNHLY, FYNNEI. V was clipped by 6 bases and J by 5 bases; unmatched bases: 6. The CDR3 nucleotides are TGTGCCAGCAGATCGACAGGGTTGGAGACCCAGTACTTC. Encoded protein: CASRSTGLETQYF. The full variable domain, rest sourced from reference TRBV2 and TRBJ2-5, is EPEVTQTPSHQVTQMGQEVILRCVPISNHLYFYWYRQILGQKVEFLVSFYNNEISEKSEIFDDQFSVERPDGSNFTLKIRSTKLEDSAMYFCASRSTGLETQYFGPGTRLLVL.

The rearrangement uses TRBV12-3 or TRBV12-4 and TRBJ1-1, with D perhaps matching TRBD1 (5 bases). The CDR3 covers 15 residues. V was trimmed by 5 bases and J by 7 bases, leaving 20 bases between them. DNA of the CDR3: TGTGCCAGCAGTCCGCCGGGACCCGGTTTTGGTGAAGCTTTCTTT. It codes for CASSPPGPGFGEAFF.

This chain uses TRBV6-5 with TRBJ1-1, with TRBD1 as a possible D gene (5 bases). V shed 2 bases and J shed 2 bases, with 12 bases lying between them. Germline CDR1 reads MNHEY; CDR2 reads SVGAGI. There are 15 residues in the CDR3. CDR3 sequence (DNA): TGTGCCAGCAGTTACAGTCCGACAGCTAACACTGAAGCTTTCTTT. Protein: CASSYSPTANTEAFF.

The chain is built from TRBV7-2 and TRBJ2-1; 7 bases fit TRBD2. The CDR3 has 20 residues. Germline lookup yields CDR1 SGHTA and CDR2 FQGNSA. V shed 4 bases and J 3 bases; nucleotides not matched to a gene: 21. For the CDR3, the DNA is TGTGCCAGCAGCTCCCGAAATGCTAGCGGAAAAGGCAAGAACTACAATGAGCAGTTCTTC. It codes for CASSSRNASGKGKNYNEQFF.

The genes are TRBV5-1 and TRBJ1-2; D may be TRBD1 (6 bases). Germline V gives CDR1 SGHRS, CDR2 YFSETQ. This CDR3 region has 18 residues. Trimming removed 0 bases from V and 4 bases from J, with 22 bases in between. CDR3 amino acids: CASSLGVGLGAPGYGYTF. The CDR3 region has the DNA TGCGCCAGCAGCTTGGGTGTCGGATTGGGGGCGCCCGGCTATGGCTACACCTTC.